This T cell receptor beta chain was found in a study of beta chain features in type 1 diabetes. General study findings and limits: Across all four CD4+ subsets, people with type 1 diabetes showed modestly shorter TCRB CDR3s. Patients showed naive, central memory and Treg TCRB repertoires that appeared more similar than those of healthy donors.

A word on this clone: Its target is not known. The junction does not match germline at one end; this may be a read error.

In germline, CDR1 is SSHAT, CDR2 FNYEAQ (reference sequence). The length of the CDR3 is 14 residues. Expressed TCRB transcripts got sequenced, as all isolated RNA was reverse transcribed. Clones were sequenced by immunoSEQ multiplex PCR, and TCRdb holds only the in-frame ones, with some missing. Among about 390,000 clones listed, over 9% were seen once. Donors underwent one heparinised blood draw, 100 to 150 mL on average. CD4+ cells of the naive, central memory, regulatory and stem cell-like memory types were sorted via CD45RO/CCR7/CD25/CD127/CD95/CD27. The chain links TRBV7-7 to TRBJ2-5; TRBD1 aligns across 7 bases. This TCR came from a man aged 30 to 45 with type 1 diabetes. Sample: central memory CD4+ T cells from blood. CDR3 DNA: TGTGCTAGCAGCCCAGGGACAGCCCAAGAGACCCAGTACTTC. It encodes CASSPGTAQETQYF.